A single sample is the source of the 7 T cell receptor beta chains below, sequenced in a study of T cell repertoires in cytomegalovirus infection. These TCRs are of unknown antigen specificity. TCRdb called the reads again in MiXCR, with one record for every CDR3 protein. The sample has 680,000 or so distinct CDR3 sequences, about 30% seen once. Sequencing was performed on cultured PBMCs, taken from culture after CMV antigen stimulation. The receptors originated from a human donor in good health (CMV status not recorded). Some clones in this sample may be carry-over from other donors' samples.

This clonotype has ten or more counts. This sequence joins TRBV11-3 and TRBJ2-2; maybe TRBD2 (6 bases). The CDR3 extends over 18 amino acids. Between the trimmed V and J ends, which lost 0 bases and 0 bases, there was a span of 14 bases. Germline loops: CDR1 SGHNT, CDR2 YENEEA. The CDR3 region is CASSLDLPGRPNTGELFF. The CDR3 DNA follows: TGTGCCAGCAGCTTAGATCTCCCGGGGAGGCCGAACACCGGGGAGCTGTTTTTT.

The CDR3 DNA reads as TGTGCCAGTAGTATAGTCGCGGCCGGGACAGGCTATGGCTACACCTTC. The encoded protein is CASSIVAAGTGYGYTF. This chain uses TRBV19 with TRBJ1-2; 8 bases match TRBD1. Germline CDR1 is LNHDA and CDR2 is SQIVND (reference sequence). The ends lost 1 base at V and 4 bases at J; junction bases unmatched: 8. The CDR3 is 16 residues long.

The table lists this clonotype with a few counts. The chain combines TRBV7-9 with TRBJ1-5, with D tentatively TRBD1 (5 bases). The CDR3 is 16 amino acids. CDR1 and CDR2 from the germline V gene are SEHNR and FQNEAQ (reference sequence). Deletions cut 3 bases from V and 0 bases from J, with 12 bases between. CDR3 in DNA: TGTGCCAGCAGCTTGGGGGGGGGTTATAGCAATCAGCCCCAGCATTTT. Translated: CASSLGGGYSNQPQHF.

In DNA, the CDR3 is TGTGCCAGCAGCGTAGGAGTGGGCCCAGAGACCCAGTACTTC. It encodes CASSVGVGPETQYF. This chain joins TRBV9 and TRBJ2-5, with D uncertain. V dropped 0 bases and J dropped 4 bases, with 10 bases sitting between them. Germline-derived CDR1 and CDR2 are SGDLS and YYNGEE. The CDR3 runs to 14 residues.

The chain carries TRBV12-5 and TRBJ2-5; D might be TRBD1 or TRBD2, each matching 5 bases. V lost 2 bases and J 5 bases, leaving 21 bases between the germline ends. Germline V gene sequence: CDR1 LGHNT, CDR2 FRNRAP. The CDR3 has 17 residues. DNA for the CDR3: TGTGCTAGTGGTTTGAGTTTTGGGACGGCAACCGCGGAGACCCAGTACTTC. Translating gives CASGLSFGTATAETQYF.

This clonotype was seen repeatedly, ten times or more. This chain links TRBV7-2 with TRBJ2-7; 11 nucleotides align to TRBD2. CDR3 size: 15 residues. Trimming cost V 3 bases and J 7 bases; bases outside gene matches: 8. CDR1 is SGHTA, CDR2 FQGNSA, per germline. CDR3 bases: TGTGCCAGCAGCTTGACTAGCGGGACGGCGGGGGAGCAGTACTTC. This gives the protein CASSLTSGTAGEQYF.

This clonotype has a handful of counts. CDR3 sequence reads: CASRSPGQGVTEAFF. The DNA of the CDR3 is TGCGCCAGCAGATCTCCGGGACAGGGGGTTACTGAAGCTTTCTTT. This chain joins TRBV4-1 and TRBJ1-1; 11 bases fit TRBD1. V lost 6 bases to trimming and J lost 5 bases; unmatched junction nucleotides: 8. CDR1 is MGHRA, CDR2 YSYEKL, per germline. This CDR3 is built from 15 residues.